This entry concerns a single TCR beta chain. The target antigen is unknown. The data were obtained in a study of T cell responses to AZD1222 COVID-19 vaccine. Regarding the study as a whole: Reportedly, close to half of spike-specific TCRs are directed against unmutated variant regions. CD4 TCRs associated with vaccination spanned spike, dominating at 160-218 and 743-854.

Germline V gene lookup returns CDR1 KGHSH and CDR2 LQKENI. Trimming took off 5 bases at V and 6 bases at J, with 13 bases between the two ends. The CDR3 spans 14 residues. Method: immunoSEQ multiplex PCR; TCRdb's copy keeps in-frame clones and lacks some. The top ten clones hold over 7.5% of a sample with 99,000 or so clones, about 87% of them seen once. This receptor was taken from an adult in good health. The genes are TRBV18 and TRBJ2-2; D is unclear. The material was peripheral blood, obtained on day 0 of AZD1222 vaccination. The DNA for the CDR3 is TGTGCCAGCTCAACGACCACGACCCCCGGGGAGCTGTTTTTT. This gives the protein CASSTTTTPGELFF. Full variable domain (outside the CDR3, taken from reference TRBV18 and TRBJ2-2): NAGVMQNPRHLVRRRGQEARLRCSPMKGHSHVYWYRQLPEEGLKFMVYLQKENIIDESGMPKERFSAEFPKEGPSILRIQQVVRGDSAAYFCASSTTTTPGELFFGEGSRLTVL.